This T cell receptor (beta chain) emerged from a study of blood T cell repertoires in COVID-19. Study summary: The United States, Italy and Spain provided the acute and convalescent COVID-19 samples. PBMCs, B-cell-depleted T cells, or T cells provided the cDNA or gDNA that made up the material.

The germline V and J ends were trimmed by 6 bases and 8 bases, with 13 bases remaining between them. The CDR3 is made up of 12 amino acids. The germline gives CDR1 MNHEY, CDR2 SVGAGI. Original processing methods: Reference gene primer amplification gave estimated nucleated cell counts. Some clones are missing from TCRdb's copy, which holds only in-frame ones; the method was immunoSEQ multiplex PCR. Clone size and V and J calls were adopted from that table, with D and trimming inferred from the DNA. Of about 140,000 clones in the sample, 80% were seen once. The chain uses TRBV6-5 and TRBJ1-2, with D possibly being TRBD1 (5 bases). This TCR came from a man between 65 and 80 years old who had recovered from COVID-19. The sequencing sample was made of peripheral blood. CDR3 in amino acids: CASRTPGLGYTF. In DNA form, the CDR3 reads TGTGCCAGCAGGACCCCAGGGCTCGGCTACACCTTC.